Listed below are T cell receptor beta chains from one sample, sequenced in a study of blood T cell repertoires in COVID-19. The method was immunoSEQ multiplex PCR; TCRdb's version includes in-frame clones alone and lacks a portion of them. Here the sample spans 50,000 to 60,000 clones, around 90% being singletons. The sequenced sample was peripheral blood. These TCRs come from a man aged 35 to 55 with COVID-19, enrolled during active disease. Each CDR3 is given without its conserved first and last residue. Each record gives: J gene, V gene, CDR3 protein.

TRBJ2-7 TRBV14 ASSPLTGGLYEQY
TRBJ2-1 TRBV20-1 SASAGGAGSNEQF
TRBJ1-1 TRBV28 ASSSLILTEAF
TRBJ1-1 TRBV19 ASNTQGGNTEAF
TRBJ1-2 TRBV29-1 SARDRIDGYT
TRBJ2-5 TRBV27 ASSLQGARETQY
TRBJ2-7 TRBV12-3/TRBV12-4 ASSSGSSYEQY
TRBJ1-4 TRBV29-1 SVGYSTNEKLF
TRBJ1-2 TRBV6-1 ASSEGSYGYT
TRBJ1-1 TRBV14 ASSQDGLRLNTEAF
TRBJ1-3 TRBV10-3 AIRATGPSSGNTIY
TRBJ1-5 TRBV7-2 ASSLDGYSNQPQH
TRBJ2-5 TRBV28 ASSPRLAHQETQY
TRBJ2-3 TRBV29-1 SVEEGVDTQY
TRBJ1-5 TRBV3-1/TRBV3-2 ASSHSSGPNQPQH
TRBJ1-2 TRBV5-4 ASSRAGDYGYT
TRBJ1-4 TRBV6-6 ASRGDRGEKLF
TRBJ1-3 TRBV7-8 ASSGSGFSGNTIY
TRBJ1-3 TRBV6-5 ASSLDRGPGNTIY
TRBJ2-7 TRBV15 ATSNRQAEQY
TRBJ1-2 TRBV7-8 ASSPAGRNDYGYT
TRBJ2-5 TRBV4-1 ASSQQTGLETQY
TRBJ1-4 TRBV28 ASSLSAAGANEKLF
TRBJ2-1 TRBV5-1 ASSLANRGENEQF
TRBJ1-3 TRBV19 ASSRQTFSGNTIY
TRBJ1-5 TRBV2 ASSWAEWQPQH
TRBJ1-1 TRBV6-5 ASRTTGQRTEAF
TRBJ1-4 TRBV21-1 ASSNRRLTGPEKLF
TRBJ1-2 TRBV12-3/TRBV12-4 ASSLGGGGYT
TRBJ1-5 TRBV6-1 ASSDNRARQPQH
TRBJ1-3 TRBV15 ATSRVGGTSGNTIY
TRBJ2-5 TRBV2 ASSEGLGGGEETQY
TRBJ2-5 TRBV5-6 ASSYRVETQY
TRBJ1-1 TRBV28 ASSYTGDTNTEAF
TRBJ2-7 TRBV2 ASLEKRGGTRSYEQY
TRBJ1-3 TRBV9 ASSTEIRGSTGNTIY
TRBJ2-7 TRBV27 ASSLTSSYEQY
TRBJ1-1 TRBV10-1 ASSERGGAEAF
TRBJ2-1 TRBV28 ASSLEGVSSYNEQF
TRBJ1-4 TRBV19 ASSKQGASEKLF
TRBJ2-1 TRBV3-1/TRBV3-2 ASSHGTSGSLYNEQF
TRBJ2-2 TRBV10-3 AISDSGNTGELF
TRBJ2-3 TRBV7-2 ASSKRGVLPGDTQY
TRBJ2-7 TRBV9 ASSPPTSVGSEQY
TRBJ1-2 TRBV2 ASSETPDYGYT
TRBJ2-7 TRBV19 ASTSGGTSYEQY
TRBJ1-6 TRBV7-9 ASSSSRDRVSPLH
TRBJ1-2 TRBV14 ASSQESQGANYGYT
TRBJ1-1 TRBV24-1 ATRDSFSTEAF
TRBJ2-1 TRBV27 ASSQARVPYNEQF
TRBJ2-1 TRBV7-2 ASSPGQGRKNEQF
TRBJ1-2 TRBV27 ASSLPGSFLNYGYT
TRBJ2-7 TRBV5-1 ASSLAGGHYEQY
TRBJ1-6 TRBV28 ASSSSFSPLH
TRBJ2-7 TRBV18 ASSGSGSYEQY
TRBJ1-5 TRBV28 ASSLAGFNQPQH
TRBJ2-7 TRBV5-5 ASSRPSSGDSYEQY
TRBJ2-1 TRBV11-2 ASSLDRGTERYNEQF
TRBJ1-4 TRBV7-2 ASCPGLTNEKLF
TRBJ2-7 TRBV7-9 ASSLGGQSYEQY